This T cell receptor (beta chain) was sequenced for a study of blood T cell dynamics during melanoma immunotherapy. The sample's time point: week 3, after first cycle of checkpoint inhibitor. Produced via immunoSEQ multiplex PCR; TCRdb's table is partial and in-frame only. The sample lists some 10,000 clones, about 88% occurring once. This CDR3 comprises 16 residues. The junction had 10 bases not matched to a gene; V was cut back by 4 bases and J by 4 bases. Germline CDR1 reads SGHTA; CDR2 reads FQGNSA. The chain carries TRBV7-2 and TRBJ2-1; 7 bases match TRBD2. This material consisted of blood, taken from a patient treated with checkpoint blockade. This sequence was found in a human donor with melanoma. CDR3 nucleotides: TGTGCCAGCAGCTCCCATGCGGGAGTAGGATACAATGAGCAGTTCTTC. Its protein product is CASSSHAGVGYNEQFF.